These 18 T cell receptor beta chains came from one sample sequenced in a study of identical twins (dated by TCRdb to 2015 to 2016). Library construction relied on 5' RACE. TCRdb shows the sequencer as Illumina HiSeq 2000. TCRdb trimmed public reads at Q25 via fastp, called clones via MiXCR and kept in-frame beta chains. Entries that share a CDR3 protein sequence are merged under the most common genes and DNA. The sample profile shows about 240,000 distinct CDR3 sequences; over 9.5% of them were found once. The ten largest clones capture about 4.1% of the sample. The same sample was also used in a study of yellow fever vaccine responses in identical twins.

Material for sequencing was memory (CD45RO+) T cells sorted from blood. Taken with the paper, the label for cell subset or site translates to: CD45RO+ enriched T cells. The origin of the receptors is a woman aged 18-29 years in good health.

In this sample, this clonotype turned up a few times. The chain joins TRBV29-1 to TRBJ2-3; 7 bases are a match to TRBD1. CDR3 size: 15 residues. The germline V gene has CDR1 SQVTM and CDR2 ANQGSEA. V shed 6 bases and J 0 bases; nucleotides not matched to a gene: 9. The CDR3, as DNA: TGCAGCGTCATCGGACAGGCTGCTAGCACAGATACGCAGTATTTT. It is translated as CSVIGQAASTDTQYF.

V gene TRBV4-1 combines with J gene TRBJ1-2, with D possibly being TRBD1 (6 bases). Germline V gene sequence: CDR1 MGHRA, CDR2 YSYEKL. CDR3 length equals 14 residues. V shed 0 bases and J shed 5 bases, with 10 bases lying between them. The CDR3 is CASSQEDSEYGYTF. Written as DNA, the CDR3 is TGCGCCAGCAGCCAAGAGGACAGCGAGTATGGCTACACCTTC.

In this sample, this clonotype turned up a few times. This chain links TRBV12-3 or TRBV12-4 with TRBJ1-2; perhaps TRBD1 as D (6 bases). V was trimmed by 7 bases and J by 0 bases, leaving 18 bases between them. This CDR3 contains 16 residues. In nucleotides, the CDR3 is TGTGCCAGCACCAAGAGACAGGACAAAGCTAACTATGGCTACACCTTC. Protein sequence: CASTKRQDKANYGYTF.

The V gene is TRBV12-3 or TRBV12-4, the J gene TRBJ2-5; a weak D match, TRBD1 (6 bases). The CDR3 spans 14 residues. The V end lost 4 bases, the J end lost 1 base, and 10 bases lay between the germline ends. Written as DNA, the CDR3 is TGTGCCAGCAGTTCCGGGACAATCCAAGAGACCCAGTACTTC. Amino acids: CASSSGTIQETQYF.

The rearrangement links TRBV9 to TRBJ2-5, with 8 bases identical to TRBD1. The CDR3 sequence is 14 residues long. CDR1 SGDLS and CDR2 YYNGEE come from the germline V gene. V lost 3 bases, J lost 5 bases, and 6 bases stayed unmatched. CDR3 DNA: TGTGCCAGCAGCGGCAGGGGGCGCGGGGAGACCCAGTACTTC. This codes for CASSGRGRGETQYF.

V is TRBV7-9 and J is TRBJ2-5; D uncertain. CDR1 and CDR2 (germline): SEHNR, FQNEAQ (reference sequence). V was clipped by 2 bases and J by 2 bases, with 9 bases between them. This CDR3 is built from 14 residues. The CDR3 bases are TGTGCCAGCAGCTTATTTCCGATTCAAGAGACCCAGTACTTC. Its protein is CASSLFPIQETQYF.

The genes are TRBV20-1 and TRBJ1-2; weak D call: TRBD1 (6 bases). Germline CDR1 reads DFQATT; CDR2 reads SNEGSKA (reference sequence). This CDR3 is built from 13 residues. V was pared by 3 bases and J by 4 bases, with 12 bases between. The CDR3 sequence: CSASMRGGYGYTF. The CDR3 DNA is TGCAGTGCTAGTATGAGGGGGGGCTATGGCTACACCTTC.

This clonotype turned up a few times. V usage is TRBV7-2 and J usage is TRBJ2-1, with D uncertain. The CDR3 totals 13 residues. CDR1 and CDR2 (germline): SGHTA, FQGNSA. V lost 2 bases to trimming and J lost 6 bases, with 8 bases between them. CDR3 sequence: CASSLIGSNEQFF. The DNA of the CDR3 is TGTGCCAGCAGCTTAATAGGCAGCAATGAGCAGTTCTTC.

CDR3 sequence: CASSYSLDVNGYTF. The CDR3 region has the DNA TGTGCCAGCAGTTACTCGCTTGACGTGAATGGCTACACCTTC. V gene TRBV6-5 combines with J gene TRBJ1-2, with no clear D. Trimming cost V 0 bases and J 6 bases, with 11 bases left between them. CDR1 is MNHEY and CDR2 is SVGAGI in the germline V gene. The CDR3 covers 14 residues.

This clonotype was observed a handful of times. V and J are TRBV11-2 and TRBJ1-4, with D tentatively TRBD1 (6 bases). The CDR3 totals 14 residues. The V end was cut by 7 bases, the J end by 7 bases, with 16 bases between. Germline CDR1 reads SGHAT; CDR2 reads FQNNGV. The CDR3 loop reads CASTTDRKSEKLFF. CDR3 nucleotide sequence: TGTGCCAGCACCACCGACAGGAAGTCTGAAAAACTGTTTTTT.

This clonotype has ten or more counts. The chain couples TRBV6-2 or TRBV6-3 to TRBJ2-3; the D is unclear. There are 14 residues in the CDR3. The V end lost 4 bases, the J end lost 4 bases, and 12 bases lay between the germline ends. The germline gives CDR1 MNHEY, CDR2 SVGEGT. This CDR3 is CASSSSQRADTQYF. DNA of the CDR3: TGTGCCAGCAGTTCGTCCCAGCGAGCAGATACGCAGTATTTT.

This clonotype showed up just a few times. V usage is TRBV24-1 and J usage is TRBJ2-1; TRBD2 aligns across 8 bases. The CDR3 consists of 18 residues. Unmatched junction bases numbered 16, after V lost 4 bases and J lost 6 bases. Germline lookup yields CDR1 KGHDR and CDR2 SFDVKD. The CDR3 is CATSEAVGAGGRVNEQFF. The CDR3 bases are TGTGCCACCAGTGAGGCGGTAGGTGCGGGAGGTCGGGTCAATGAGCAGTTCTTC.

The CDR3 coding sequence is TGTGCCAGCAGCTTGACCCAGGGGGCGAGTCAGCCCCAGCATTTT. Translation gives CASSLTQGASQPQHF. V usage is TRBV5-5 and J usage is TRBJ1-5; TRBD1 agrees at 8 bases. Trimming at V came to 1 base and at J to 6 bases, leaving 6 bases not matched to a gene. This CDR3 spans 15 amino acids. Per germline, CDR1 SGHKS and CDR2 YYEKEE (reference sequence). Full variable domain (outside the CDR3, taken from reference TRBV5-5 and TRBJ1-5): DAGVTQSPTHLIKTRGQQVTLRCSPISGHKSVSWYQQVLGQGPQFIFQYYEKEERGRGNFPDRFSARQFPNYSSELNVNALLLGDSALYLCASSLTQGASQPQHFGDGTRLSIL.

This clonotype was recorded many times. The chain is built from TRBV5-1 and TRBJ2-1, with TRBD2 matching 11 bases. Germline CDR1 is SGHRS and CDR2 is YFSETQ. The trim removed 4 bases at V and 6 bases at J, leaving 6 bases unmatched. The CDR3 consists of 15 residues. The CDR3 spells CASSTLAGGLNEQFF. As DNA, the CDR3 is TGCGCCAGCAGCACCCTAGCGGGGGGTCTCAATGAGCAGTTCTTC. Filled out from reference TRBV5-1 and TRBJ2-1, the complete variable domain reads KAGVTQTPRYLIKTRGQQVTLSCSPISGHRSVSWYQQTPGQGLQFLFEYFSETQRNKGNFPGRFSGRQFSNSRSEMNVSTLELGDSALYLCASSTLAGGLNEQFFGPGTRLTVL.

This clonotype was observed many times. The genes are TRBV3-1 and TRBJ2-3; D unresolved. CDR3 size: 11 residues. Trimming pared 7 bases from V and 5 bases from J, leaving 7 bases between. From germline, CDR1 is LGHDT and CDR2 YNNKEL (reference sequence). CDR3 region: CASNVGDTQYF. DNA of the CDR3: TGTGCCAGCAACGTAGGAGATACGCAGTATTTT.

This clonotype was counted at least ten times. V is TRBV29-1 and J is TRBJ1-1; D uncertain. The CDR3 runs to 13 residues. Germline lookup yields CDR1 SQVTM and CDR2 ANQGSEA. V lost 0 bases to trimming and J lost 1 base, with 6 bases between them. In DNA, the CDR3 is TGCAGCGTTGAAGAGGGTGGGAACACTGAAGCTTTCTTT. It encodes CSVEEGGNTEAFF.

This clonotype was detected only a few times. The chain employs TRBV7-2 and TRBJ2-7; TRBD2 agrees at 12 bases. The V segment lost 4 bases and the J segment 5 bases; nucleotides outside the gene matches: 12. CDR3 length equals 17 residues. Per germline, CDR1 SGHTA and CDR2 FQGNSA. The CDR3 loop reads CASSWLAGGTSRHEQYF. The CDR3 DNA is TGTGCCAGCAGCTGGCTAGCGGGAGGGACGTCTCGCCACGAGCAGTACTTC.

This sequence joins TRBV4-3 and TRBJ2-1, with 11 bases aligning to TRBD2. Trimming cost V 4 bases and J 5 bases; bases outside gene matches: 16. The V gene's germline CDR1 is LGHNA and CDR2 YSLEER. There are 19 residues in the CDR3. The CDR3 region is CASSPFSVALAGEDNEQFF. Written as DNA, the CDR3 is TGCGCCAGCAGCCCTTTCTCCGTGGCACTAGCGGGAGAAGACAATGAGCAGTTCTTC.